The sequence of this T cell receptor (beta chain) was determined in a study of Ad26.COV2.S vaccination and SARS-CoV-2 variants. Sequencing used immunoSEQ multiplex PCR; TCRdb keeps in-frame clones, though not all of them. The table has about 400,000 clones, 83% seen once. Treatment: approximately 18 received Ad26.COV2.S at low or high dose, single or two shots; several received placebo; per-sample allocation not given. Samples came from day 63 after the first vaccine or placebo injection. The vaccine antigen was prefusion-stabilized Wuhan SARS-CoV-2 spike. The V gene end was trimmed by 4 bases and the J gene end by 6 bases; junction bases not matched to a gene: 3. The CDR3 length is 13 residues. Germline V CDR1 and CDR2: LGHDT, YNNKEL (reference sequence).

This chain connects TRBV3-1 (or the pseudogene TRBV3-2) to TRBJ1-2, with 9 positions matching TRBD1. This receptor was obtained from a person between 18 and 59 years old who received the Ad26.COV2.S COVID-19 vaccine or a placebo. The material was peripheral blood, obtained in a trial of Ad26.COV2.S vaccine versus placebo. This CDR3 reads CASSRGTGHGYTF. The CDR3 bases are TGTGCCAGCAGCCGAGGGACAGGGCATGGCTACACCTTC.